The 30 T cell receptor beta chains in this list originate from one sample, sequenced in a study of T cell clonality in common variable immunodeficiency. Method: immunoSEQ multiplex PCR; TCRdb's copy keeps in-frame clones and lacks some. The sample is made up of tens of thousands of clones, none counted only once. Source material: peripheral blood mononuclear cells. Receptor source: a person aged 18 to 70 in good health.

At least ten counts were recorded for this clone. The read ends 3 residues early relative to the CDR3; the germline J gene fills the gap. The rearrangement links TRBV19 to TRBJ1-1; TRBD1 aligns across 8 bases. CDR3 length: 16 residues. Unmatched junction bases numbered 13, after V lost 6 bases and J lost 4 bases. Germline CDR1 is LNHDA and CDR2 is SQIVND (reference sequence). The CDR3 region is CASRPRQGRWVTEAFF. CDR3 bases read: TGTGCCAGTAGACCAAGACAGGGGAGATGGGTCACTGAA.

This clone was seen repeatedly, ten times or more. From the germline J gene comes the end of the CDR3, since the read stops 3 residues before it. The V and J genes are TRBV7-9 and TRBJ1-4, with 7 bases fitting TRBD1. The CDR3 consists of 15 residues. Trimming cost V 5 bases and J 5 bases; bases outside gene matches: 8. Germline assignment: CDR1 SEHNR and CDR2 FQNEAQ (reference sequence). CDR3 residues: CASSTVTGTNEKLFF. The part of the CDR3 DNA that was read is TGTGCCAGCAGCACCGTGACAGGGACCAATGAAAAA.

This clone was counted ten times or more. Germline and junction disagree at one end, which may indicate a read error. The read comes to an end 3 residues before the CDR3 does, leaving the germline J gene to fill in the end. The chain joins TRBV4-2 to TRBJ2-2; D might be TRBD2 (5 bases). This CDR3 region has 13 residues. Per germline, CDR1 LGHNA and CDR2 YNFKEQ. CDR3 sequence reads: CASSPRTTGELFF. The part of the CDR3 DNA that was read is TGCGCCAGCAGCCCTAGGACTACCGGGGAG.

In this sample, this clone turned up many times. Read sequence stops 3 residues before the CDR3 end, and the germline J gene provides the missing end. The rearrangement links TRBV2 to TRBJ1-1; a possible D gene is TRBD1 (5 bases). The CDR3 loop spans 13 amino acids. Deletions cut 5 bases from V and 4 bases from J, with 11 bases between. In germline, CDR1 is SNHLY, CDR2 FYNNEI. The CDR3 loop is CASSSHGGTEAFF. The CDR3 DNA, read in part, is TGTGCCAGCAGTTCACACGGGGGCACTGAA.

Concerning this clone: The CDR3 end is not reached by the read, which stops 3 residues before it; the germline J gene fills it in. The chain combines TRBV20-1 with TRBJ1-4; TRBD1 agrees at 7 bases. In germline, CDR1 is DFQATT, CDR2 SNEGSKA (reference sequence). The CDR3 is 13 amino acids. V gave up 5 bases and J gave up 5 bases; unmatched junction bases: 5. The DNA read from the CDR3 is TGCAGTGCTTGGGGACAGCAGAATGAAAAA. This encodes CSAWGQQNEK. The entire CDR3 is CSAWGQQNEKLFF.

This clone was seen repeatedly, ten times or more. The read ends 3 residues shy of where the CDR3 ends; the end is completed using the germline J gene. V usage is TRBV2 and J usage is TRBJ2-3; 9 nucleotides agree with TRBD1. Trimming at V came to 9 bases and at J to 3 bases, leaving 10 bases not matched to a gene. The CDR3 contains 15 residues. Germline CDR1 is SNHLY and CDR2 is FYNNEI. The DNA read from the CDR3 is TGTGCCAGTAAGAGGGGGACAGGGATGACAGATACG. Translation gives CASKRGTGMTDT. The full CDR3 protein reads CASKRGTGMTDTQYF. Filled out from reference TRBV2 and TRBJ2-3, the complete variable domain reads EPEVTQTPSHQVTQMGQEVILRCVPISNHLYFYWYRQILGQKVEFLVSFYNNEISEKSEIFDDQFSVERPDGSNFTLKIRSTKLEDSAMYFCASKRGTGMTDTQYFGPGTRLTVL.

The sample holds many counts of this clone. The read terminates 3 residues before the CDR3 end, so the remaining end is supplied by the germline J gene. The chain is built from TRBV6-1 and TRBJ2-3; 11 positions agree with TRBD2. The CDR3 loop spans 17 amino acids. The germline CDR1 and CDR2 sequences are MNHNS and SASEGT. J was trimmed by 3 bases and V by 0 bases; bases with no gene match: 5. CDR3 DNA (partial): TGTGCCAGCAGTGAAGCGGTAGCGGGAGGGGGGACAGATACG. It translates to CASSEAVAGGGTDT. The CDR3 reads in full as CASSEAVAGGGTDTQYF.

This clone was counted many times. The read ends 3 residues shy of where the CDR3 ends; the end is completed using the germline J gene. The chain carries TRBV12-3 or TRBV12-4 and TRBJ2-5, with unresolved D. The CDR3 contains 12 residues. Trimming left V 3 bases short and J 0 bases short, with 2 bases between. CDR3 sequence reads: CASSFNQETQYF. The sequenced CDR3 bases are TGTGCCAGCAGTTTTAACCAAGAGACC.

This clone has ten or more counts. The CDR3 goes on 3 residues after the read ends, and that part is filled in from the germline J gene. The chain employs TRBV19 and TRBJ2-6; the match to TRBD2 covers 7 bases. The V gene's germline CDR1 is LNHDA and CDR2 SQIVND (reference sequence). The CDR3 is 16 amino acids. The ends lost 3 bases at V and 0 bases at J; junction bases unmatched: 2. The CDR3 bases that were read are TGTGCCAGTAGTATCTGGGGGGGCTCTGGGGCCAACGTC. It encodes CASSIWGGSGANV. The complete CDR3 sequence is CASSIWGGSGANVLTF.

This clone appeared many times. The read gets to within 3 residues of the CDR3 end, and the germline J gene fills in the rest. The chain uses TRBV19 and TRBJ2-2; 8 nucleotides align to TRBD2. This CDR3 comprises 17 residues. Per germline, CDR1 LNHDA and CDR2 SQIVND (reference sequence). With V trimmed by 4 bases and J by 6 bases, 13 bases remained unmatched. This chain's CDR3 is CASSTGSGNFYAGELFF. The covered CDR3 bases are TGTGCCAGTAGTACAGGTAGCGGGAATTTCTATGCCGGGGAG. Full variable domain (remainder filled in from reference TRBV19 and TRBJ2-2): DGGITQSPKYLFRKEGQNVTLSCEQNLNHDAMYWYRQDPGQGLRLIYYSQIVNDFQKGDIAEGYSVSREKKESFPLTVTSAQKNPTAFYLCASSTGSGNFYAGELFFGEGSRLTVL.

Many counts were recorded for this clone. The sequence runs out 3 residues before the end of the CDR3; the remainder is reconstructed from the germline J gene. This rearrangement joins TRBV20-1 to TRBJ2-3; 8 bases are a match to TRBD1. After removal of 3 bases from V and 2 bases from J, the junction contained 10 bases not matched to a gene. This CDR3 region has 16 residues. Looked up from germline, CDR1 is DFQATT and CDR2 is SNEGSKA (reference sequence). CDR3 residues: CSARPLGQGPTDTQYF. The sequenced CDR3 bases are TGCAGTGCTAGGCCCCTTGGACAGGGTCCCACAGATACG.

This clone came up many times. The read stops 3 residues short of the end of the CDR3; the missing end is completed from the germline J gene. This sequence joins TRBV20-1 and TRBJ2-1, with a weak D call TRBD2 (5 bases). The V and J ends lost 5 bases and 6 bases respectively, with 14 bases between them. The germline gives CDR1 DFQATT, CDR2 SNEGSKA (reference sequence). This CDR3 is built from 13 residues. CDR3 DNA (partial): TGCAGTGCTCGGGGTCGGTATATCAATGAG. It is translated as CSARGRYINE. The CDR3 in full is CSARGRYINEQFF.

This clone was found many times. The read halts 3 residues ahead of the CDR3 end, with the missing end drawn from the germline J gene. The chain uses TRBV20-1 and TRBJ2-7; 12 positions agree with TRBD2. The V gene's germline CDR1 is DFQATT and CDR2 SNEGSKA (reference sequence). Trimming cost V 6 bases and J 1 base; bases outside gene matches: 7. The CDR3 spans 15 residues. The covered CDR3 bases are TGCAGTGCGAAGAGGACTAGCGGGACATCCTACGAG. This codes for CSAKRTSGTSYE. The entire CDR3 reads CSAKRTSGTSYEQYF.

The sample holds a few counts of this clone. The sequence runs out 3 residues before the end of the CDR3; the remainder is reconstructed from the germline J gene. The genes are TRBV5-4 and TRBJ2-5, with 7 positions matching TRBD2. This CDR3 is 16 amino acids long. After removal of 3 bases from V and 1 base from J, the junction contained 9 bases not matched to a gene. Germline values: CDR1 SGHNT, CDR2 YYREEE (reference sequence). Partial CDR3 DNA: TGTGCCAGCAGCTCCGGGTGGGGGGAGGGCCAAGAGACC. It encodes CASSSGWGEGQET. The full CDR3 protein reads CASSSGWGEGQETQYF.

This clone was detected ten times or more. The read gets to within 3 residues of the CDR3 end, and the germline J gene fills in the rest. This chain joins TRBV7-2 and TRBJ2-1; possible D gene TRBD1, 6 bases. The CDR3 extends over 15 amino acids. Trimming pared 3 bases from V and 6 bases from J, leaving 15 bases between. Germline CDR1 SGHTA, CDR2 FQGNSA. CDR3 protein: CASSLYGTNTNEQFF. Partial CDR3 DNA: TGTGCCAGCAGCTTGTACGGGACAAATACCAATGAG. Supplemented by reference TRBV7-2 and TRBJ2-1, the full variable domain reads GAGVSQSPSNKVTEKGKDVELRCDPISGHTALYWYRQSLGQGLEFLIYFQGNSAPDKSGLPSDRFSAERTGGSVSTLTIQRTQQEDSAVYLCASSLYGTNTNEQFFGPGTRLTVL.

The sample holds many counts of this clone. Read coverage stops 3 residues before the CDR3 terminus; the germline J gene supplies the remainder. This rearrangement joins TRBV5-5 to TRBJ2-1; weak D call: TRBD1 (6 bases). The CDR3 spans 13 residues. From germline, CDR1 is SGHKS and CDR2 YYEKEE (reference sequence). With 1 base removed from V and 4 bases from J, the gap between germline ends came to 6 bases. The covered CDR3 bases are TGTGCCAGCAGCTTGACAGGGTACAATGAG. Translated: CASSLTGYNE. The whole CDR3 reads CASSLTGYNEQFF.

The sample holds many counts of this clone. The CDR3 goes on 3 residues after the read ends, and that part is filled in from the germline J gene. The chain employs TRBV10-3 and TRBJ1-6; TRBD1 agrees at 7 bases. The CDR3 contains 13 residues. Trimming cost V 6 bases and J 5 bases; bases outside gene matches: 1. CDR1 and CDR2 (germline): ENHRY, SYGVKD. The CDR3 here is CAIRTGNNSPLHF. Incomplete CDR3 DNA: TGTGCCATCAGGACAGGGAATAATTCACCC.

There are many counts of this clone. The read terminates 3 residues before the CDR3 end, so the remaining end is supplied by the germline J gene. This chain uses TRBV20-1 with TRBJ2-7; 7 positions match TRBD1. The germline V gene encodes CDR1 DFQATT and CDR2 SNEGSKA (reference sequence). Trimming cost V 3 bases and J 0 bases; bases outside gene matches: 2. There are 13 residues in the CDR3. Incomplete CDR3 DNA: TGCAGTGCTAGCCGGGACAGCTCCTACGAG. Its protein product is CSASRDSSYE. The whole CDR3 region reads CSASRDSSYEQYF.

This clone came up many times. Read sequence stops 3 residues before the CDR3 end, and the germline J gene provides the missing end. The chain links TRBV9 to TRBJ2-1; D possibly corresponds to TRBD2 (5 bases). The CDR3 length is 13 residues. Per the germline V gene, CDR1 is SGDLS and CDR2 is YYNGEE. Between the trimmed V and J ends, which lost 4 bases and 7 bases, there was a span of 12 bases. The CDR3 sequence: CASSFSGSNEQFF. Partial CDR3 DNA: TGTGCCAGCAGCTTTTCGGGGAGTAATGAG.

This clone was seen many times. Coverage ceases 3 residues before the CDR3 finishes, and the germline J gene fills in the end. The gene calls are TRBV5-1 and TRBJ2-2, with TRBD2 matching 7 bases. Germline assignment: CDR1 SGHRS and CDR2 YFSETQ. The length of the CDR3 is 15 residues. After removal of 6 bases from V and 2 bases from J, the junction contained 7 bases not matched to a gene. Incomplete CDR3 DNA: TGCGCCAGCACCCTAAGCGGGACTAACACCGGGGAG. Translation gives CASTLSGTNTGE. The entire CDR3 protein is CASTLSGTNTGELFF. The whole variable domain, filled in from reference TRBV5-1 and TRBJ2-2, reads KAGVTQTPRYLIKTRGQQVTLSCSPISGHRSVSWYQQTPGQGLQFLFEYFSETQRNKGNFPGRFSGRQFSNSRSEMNVSTLELGDSALYLCASTLSGTNTGELFFGEGSRLTVL.

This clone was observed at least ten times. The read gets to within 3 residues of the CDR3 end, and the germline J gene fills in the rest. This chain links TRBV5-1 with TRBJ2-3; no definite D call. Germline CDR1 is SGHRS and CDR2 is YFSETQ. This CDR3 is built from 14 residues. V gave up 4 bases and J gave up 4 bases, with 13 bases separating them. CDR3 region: CASSPGPSPDTQYF. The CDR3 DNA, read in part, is TGCGCCAGCAGCCCAGGTCCTTCCCCAGATACG.

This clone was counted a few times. The CDR3 bases that were read are TGTGCCAGCAAGCAGGGCGGCACAGATACC. Its protein is CASKQGGTDT. The CDR3 as a whole reads CASKQGGTDTYTF. The V and J genes are TRBV18 and TRBJ1-2; D might be TRBD1 (5 bases). With the read ending 3 residues before the CDR3 end, the germline J gene is used to fill in that end. The CDR3 spans 13 residues. Germline-derived CDR1 and CDR2 are KGHSH and LQKENI.

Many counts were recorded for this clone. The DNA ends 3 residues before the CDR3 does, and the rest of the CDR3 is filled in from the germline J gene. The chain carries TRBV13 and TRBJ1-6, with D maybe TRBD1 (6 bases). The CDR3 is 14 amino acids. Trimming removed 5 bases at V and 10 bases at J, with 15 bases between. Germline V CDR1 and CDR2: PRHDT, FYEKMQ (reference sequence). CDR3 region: CASSPNQGQSPLHF. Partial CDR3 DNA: TGTGCCAGCAGCCCCAATCAGGGGCAATCACCC.

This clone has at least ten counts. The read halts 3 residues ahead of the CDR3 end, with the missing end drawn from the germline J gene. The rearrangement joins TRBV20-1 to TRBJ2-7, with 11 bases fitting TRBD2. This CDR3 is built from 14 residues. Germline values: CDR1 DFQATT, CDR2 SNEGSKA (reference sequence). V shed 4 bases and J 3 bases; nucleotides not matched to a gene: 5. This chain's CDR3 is CSAIRTSGHYEQYF. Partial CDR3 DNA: TGCAGTGCTATAAGGACTAGCGGGCACTACGAG.

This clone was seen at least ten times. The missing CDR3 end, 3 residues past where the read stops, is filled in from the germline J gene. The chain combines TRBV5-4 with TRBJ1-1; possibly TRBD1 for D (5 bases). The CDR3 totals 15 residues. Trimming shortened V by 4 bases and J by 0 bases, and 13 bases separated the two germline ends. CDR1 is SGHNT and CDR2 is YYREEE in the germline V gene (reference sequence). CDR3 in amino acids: CASSLQGSLNTEAFF. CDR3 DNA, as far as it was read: TGTGCCAGCAGCCTGCAGGGAAGCCTGAACACTGAA.

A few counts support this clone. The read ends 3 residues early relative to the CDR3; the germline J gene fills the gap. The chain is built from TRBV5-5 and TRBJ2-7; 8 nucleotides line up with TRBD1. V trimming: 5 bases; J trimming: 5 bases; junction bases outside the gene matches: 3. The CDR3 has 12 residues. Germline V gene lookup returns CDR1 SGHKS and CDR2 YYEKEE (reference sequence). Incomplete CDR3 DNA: TGTGCCAGCAGTTCACAGGGGGACGAG. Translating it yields CASSSQGDE. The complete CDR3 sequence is CASSSQGDEQYF.

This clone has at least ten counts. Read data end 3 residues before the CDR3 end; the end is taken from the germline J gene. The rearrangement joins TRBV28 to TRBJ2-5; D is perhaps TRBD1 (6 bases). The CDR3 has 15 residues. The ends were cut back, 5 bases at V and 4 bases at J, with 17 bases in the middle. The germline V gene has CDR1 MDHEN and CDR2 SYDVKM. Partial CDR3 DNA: TGTGCCAGCAGTCCCAACAGGGAAGGGCGAGAGACC. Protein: CASSPNREGRET. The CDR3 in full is CASSPNREGRETQYF.

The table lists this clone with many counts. CDR3 residues: CASSLAAGPNYGYTF. The sequenced CDR3 bases are TGTGCCAGCAGCTTGGCCGCAGGCCCAAACTATGGC. The gene calls are TRBV5-4 and TRBJ1-2; D is undetermined. The read ends 3 residues early relative to the CDR3; the germline J gene fills the gap. Per germline, CDR1 SGHNT and CDR2 YYREEE (reference sequence). The CDR3 has 15 amino acids. V was shortened by 0 bases and J by 2 bases, with 11 bases between the two germline ends.

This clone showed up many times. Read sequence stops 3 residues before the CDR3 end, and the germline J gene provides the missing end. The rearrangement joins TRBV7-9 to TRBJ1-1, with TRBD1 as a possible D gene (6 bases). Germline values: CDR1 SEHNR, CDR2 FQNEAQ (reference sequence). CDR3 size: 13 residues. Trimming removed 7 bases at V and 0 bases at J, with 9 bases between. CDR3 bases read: TGTGCCAGCACAGGACAGCTGAACACTGAA. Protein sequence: CASTGQLNTE. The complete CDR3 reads CASTGQLNTEAFF. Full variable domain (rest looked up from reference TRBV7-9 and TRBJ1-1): DTGVSQNPRHKITKRGQNVTFRCDPISEHNRLYWYRQTLGQGPEFLTYFQNEAQLEKSRLLSDRFSAERPKGSFSTLEIQRTEQGDSAMYLCASTGQLNTEAFFGQGTRLTVV.

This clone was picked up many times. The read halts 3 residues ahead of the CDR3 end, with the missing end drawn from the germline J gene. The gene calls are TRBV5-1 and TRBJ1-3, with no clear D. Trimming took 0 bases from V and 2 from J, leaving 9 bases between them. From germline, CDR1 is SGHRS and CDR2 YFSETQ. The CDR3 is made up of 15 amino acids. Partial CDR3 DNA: TGCGCCAGCAGCTTGGGGCCCAACGCTGGAAACACC. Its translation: CASSLGPNAGNT. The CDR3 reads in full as CASSLGPNAGNTIYF.